Following are 16 T cell receptor beta chains from one sample sequenced in a study of early T cells in non-severe SARS-CoV-2 infection. TCRdb called the 5' RACE reads again in MiXCR, with one record for every CDR3 protein. The repertoire consists of fewer than 95,000 distinct CDR3 sequences, with around 16% occurring once and the leading ten covering approximately 5.1%. Specimen: whole blood, collected at baseline. These receptors all stem from an adult who was a healthcare worker with PCR-confirmed SARS-CoV-2 infection or an uninfected control (not recorded which).

This clonotype was found a few times. The chain couples TRBV4-3 to TRBJ2-1; D uncertain. Trimming cost V 4 bases and J 8 bases, with 15 bases left between them. The CDR3 is made up of 14 amino acids. CDR1 and CDR2 from the germline V gene are LGHNA and YSLEER. The CDR3 reads CASSPTSLGHEQFF. The CDR3 region has the DNA TGCGCCAGCAGCCCAACGTCTCTAGGGCATGAGCAGTTCTTC.

The V call is TRBV20-1, the J call TRBJ2-1, with 13 bases lining up with TRBD2. The CDR3 totals 15 residues. Unmatched junction bases numbered 10, after V lost 5 bases and J lost 9 bases. Germline loops: CDR1 DFQATT, CDR2 SNEGSKA (reference sequence). In DNA form, the CDR3 reads TGCAGTGCTCCTCCCGGGACTAGCGGGATCGGTGAGCAGTTCTTC. Protein product: CSAPPGTSGIGEQFF.

This chain links TRBV12-3 or TRBV12-4 with TRBJ2-2, with a tentative D call TRBD2 (7 bases). The CDR3 runs 16 residues. V gave up 7 bases and J gave up 0 bases, with 15 bases separating them. The CDR3 loop is CASTKGGTTNTGELFF. CDR3 nucleotides: TGTGCCAGCACTAAGGGAGGGACAACGAACACCGGGGAGCTGTTTTTT.

The chain uses TRBV7-9 and TRBJ2-5; TRBD2 might be the D (7 bases). V gave up 7 bases and J gave up 7 bases, with 28 bases separating them. CDR1 and CDR2 (germline): SEHNR, FQNEAQ (reference sequence). This CDR3 spans 17 amino acids. CDR3 in DNA: TGTGCCAGCACCCCCGGGGAGGGACAAGGGTCCTTTGGGACCCAGTACTTC. It yields the protein CASTPGEGQGSFGTQYF.

This chain links TRBV4-3 with TRBJ2-2; D remains ambiguous. The CDR3 is 13 amino acids. Germline V gives CDR1 LGHNA, CDR2 YSLEER. Trimming left V 1 base short and J 4 bases short, with 4 bases between. Here the CDR3 DNA reads TGCGCCAGCAGCCAAGCGTTCACCGGGGAGCTGTTTTTT. This translates into CASSQAFTGELFF.

The chain couples TRBV5-6 to TRBJ2-7, with TRBD1 identical over 7 bases. Germline lookup yields CDR1 SGHDT and CDR2 YYEEEE. This CDR3 comprises 14 residues. J lost 6 bases, V lost 6 bases, and 12 bases had no gene match. CDR3 in amino acids: CASKHSRQGTEQYF. As DNA, the CDR3 is TGTGCCAGCAAGCACTCCAGACAGGGTACCGAGCAGTACTTC. Drawing the rest from reference TRBV5-6 and TRBJ2-7, the complete variable domain is DAGVTQSPTHLIKTRGQQVTLRCSPKSGHDTVSWYQQALGQGPQFIFQYYEEEERQRGNFPDRFSGHQFPNYSSELNVNALLLGDSALYLCASKHSRQGTEQYFGPGTRLTVT.

This clonotype was found a few times. As DNA, the CDR3 is TGTGCCAGCAGCCGGGACCGTGAGGCAAACATTCAGTACTTC. Protein: CASSRDREANIQYF. This chain links TRBV7-9 with TRBJ2-4, with D perhaps TRBD1 or TRBD2 (5 bases each). Germline V gene sequence: CDR1 SEHNR, CDR2 FQNEAQ (reference sequence). Trimming cost V 5 bases and J 6 bases, with 14 bases left between them. The CDR3 totals 14 residues.

This clonotype was detected a few times. The rearrangement links TRBV14 to TRBJ1-2, with D uncertain. Between the trimmed V and J ends, which lost 6 bases and 3 bases, there was a span of 11 bases. CDR3 length equals 13 residues. Germline values: CDR1 SGHDN, CDR2 FVKESK. CDR3 in DNA: TGTGCCAGCAGTCGGGGATTCGACTATGGCTACACCTTC. Protein sequence: CASSRGFDYGYTF.

This clonotype was counted between two and nine times. The chain joins TRBV20-1 to TRBJ1-4; 8 bases fit TRBD1. This CDR3 is 13 amino acids long. Germline V gene sequence: CDR1 DFQATT, CDR2 SNEGSKA (reference sequence). The junction had 7 bases not matched to a gene; V was cut back by 1 base and J by 12 bases. The DNA for the CDR3 is TGCAGTGCTAGAGCGCCGACAGGGGTGGAACTGTTTTTT. This codes for CSARAPTGVELFF.

V is TRBV14 and J is TRBJ1-2, with D possibly matching TRBD1 (5 bases). The CDR3 is made up of 12 amino acids. Trimming left V 2 bases short and J 7 bases short, with 8 bases between. CDR1 and CDR2 (germline): SGHDN, FVKESK. CDR3 sequence (DNA): TGTGCCAGCAGCCAATGGGGCGGTGGCTACACCTTC. As protein: CASSQWGGGYTF.

The chain is built from TRBV28 and TRBJ1-3; D gene uncertain. The CDR3 runs to 16 residues. Per the germline V gene, CDR1 is MDHEN and CDR2 is SYDVKM. Trimming pared 2 bases from V and 0 bases from J, leaving 11 bases between. The CDR3 is CASSLTQSHSGNTIYF. CDR3 nucleotide sequence: TGTGCCAGCAGTTTAACCCAGTCGCACTCTGGAAACACCATATATTTT.

The sample holds many counts of this clonotype. This chain uses TRBV4-3 with TRBJ2-7, with D hard to call. Trimming took off 1 base at V and 1 base at J, with 2 bases between the two ends. The length of the CDR3 is 12 residues. Germline V CDR1 and CDR2: LGHNA, YSLEER. CDR3 sequence reads: CASSQGSYEQYF. The CDR3 coding sequence is TGCGCCAGCAGCCAAGGGTCCTACGAGCAGTACTTC.

The table lists this clonotype with a few counts. The rearrangement joins TRBV5-1 to TRBJ2-2; D might be TRBD2 (5 bases). This CDR3 spans 15 amino acids. The V end was cut by 1 base, the J end by 4 bases, with 11 bases between. Germline CDR1 and CDR2: SGHRS and YFSETQ. The CDR3 spells CASSLTSSSTGELFF. The CDR3 DNA follows: TGCGCCAGCAGCTTGACTAGTTCGTCCACCGGGGAGCTGTTTTTT. Complete variable domain (other parts from reference TRBV5-1 and TRBJ2-2): KAGVTQTPRYLIKTRGQQVTLSCSPISGHRSVSWYQQTPGQGLQFLFEYFSETQRNKGNFPGRFSGRQFSNSRSEMNVSTLELGDSALYLCASSLTSSSTGELFFGEGSRLTVL.

The chain links TRBV5-6 to TRBJ1-5; 9 nucleotides line up with TRBD1. The germline V gene encodes CDR1 SGHDT and CDR2 YYEEEE. CDR3 length equals 16 residues. V lost 0 bases to trimming and J lost 6 bases; unmatched junction nucleotides: 7. The CDR3 spells CASSLARTGERQPQHF. The CDR3 coding sequence is TGTGCCAGCAGCTTGGCTAGGACAGGGGAACGTCAGCCCCAGCATTTT.

Only a few counts were recorded for this clonotype. The rearrangement links TRBV6-1 to TRBJ2-6, with D possibly TRBD1 on 6 matching bases. V dropped 8 bases and J dropped 2 bases, with 10 bases sitting between them. The CDR3 runs to 14 residues. In germline, CDR1 is MNHNS, CDR2 SASEGT. The CDR3 is CASREGAGANVLTF. The CDR3 region has the DNA TGTGCCAGCCGAGAGGGGGCTGGGGCCAACGTCCTGACTTTC.

The count of this clonotype is one. The genes are TRBV5-6 and TRBJ2-7; 9 bases are shared with TRBD2. CDR1 and CDR2 from the germline V gene are SGHDT and YYEEEE. J was trimmed by 2 bases and V by 3 bases; bases with no gene match: 6. This CDR3 is built from 15 residues. The CDR3 bases are TGTGCCAGCAGCTGGGAGACTAGCGGTACCTACGAGCAGTACTTC. Its translation is CASSWETSGTYEQYF.